Listed here are 22 T cell receptor beta chains from one sample, sequenced in a study of T cells expressing NK-cell markers. Reanalyzing the 5' RACE reads, TCRdb keeps one entry per CDR3 protein, without DNA. The listing contains some 600,000 distinct CDR3 sequences. Sequencing was done on a sample of blood T cells: a sorted CD56 or NKG2C T cell subset, CD4+ or CD8+ T cells, or bulk PBMC T cells (not recorded which). These receptor sequences come from a man aged 18 to 30 in good health.

The chain employs TRBV9 and TRBJ2-3. Per germline, CDR1 SGDLS and CDR2 YYNGEE. CDR3 length equals 14 residues. CDR3: CASSAGTSADTQYF.

This chain connects TRBV4-1 to TRBJ2-5; the D call from TCRdb, TRBD2, cannot be confirmed without DNA. CDR3 size: 18 residues. The germline gives CDR1 MGHRA, CDR2 YSYEKL. This CDR3 is CASSQDRGLAGVRETQYF.

This chain connects TRBV15 to TRBJ2-5; TCRdb calls TRBD1, which cannot be checked without DNA. This CDR3 is 16 amino acids long. Germline CDR1 LNHNV, CDR2 YYDKDF (reference sequence). This CDR3 is CATSTTRDRVTETQYF.

This chain uses TRBV29-1 with TRBJ2-1; TCRdb returns TRBD2, unconfirmable since there is no DNA. This CDR3 is 17 amino acids long. Germline loops: CDR1 SQVTM, CDR2 ANQGSEA. The CDR3 here is CSVEVGSGTSVYNEQFF.

This chain links TRBV7-2 with TRBJ2-1; TCRdb's D call, TRBD2, is unchecked because there is no DNA. The germline gives CDR1 SGHTA, CDR2 FQGNSA. The CDR3 has 16 amino acids. This chain's CDR3 is CASSFGVLAGYNEQFF.

V usage is TRBV20-1 and J usage is TRBJ2-7; TCRdb indicates TRBD1, and absent DNA this call remains unverified. The V gene's germline CDR1 is DFQATT and CDR2 SNEGSKA (reference sequence). This CDR3 spans 14 amino acids. CDR3 sequence reads: CSARDEQGTYEQYF.

CDR3 region: CASTDPWENEQFF. The rearrangement joins TRBV5-5 to TRBJ2-1; absent DNA, TCRdb's TRBD2 call cannot be checked. The CDR3 is made up of 13 amino acids. Germline V gives CDR1 SGHKS, CDR2 YYEKEE (reference sequence).

The chain employs TRBV5-1 and TRBJ2-3; TCRdb's D call of TRBD2 is untestable without DNA. This CDR3 is built from 16 residues. Germline assignment: CDR1 SGHRS and CDR2 YFSETQ. CDR3 amino acids: CASSLARGREADTQYF.

J is TRBJ2-7 and V is TRBV27; checking the TCRdb D call of TRBD1 is not possible without DNA. Germline V gene data show CDR1 as MNHEY and CDR2 as SMNVEV (reference sequence). CDR3 length equals 13 residues. CDR3 region: CASSVTQGYEQYF.

The gene calls are TRBV30 and TRBJ2-7. In germline, CDR1 is GTSNPN, CDR2 SVGIG (reference sequence). This CDR3 has 13 residues. CDR3 amino acids: CAWARGDSYEQYF.

The chain employs TRBV5-1 and TRBJ1-1; TCRdb reports TRBD1, a call that lacks DNA to check it against. The CDR3 loop spans 16 amino acids. The germline gives CDR1 SGHRS, CDR2 YFSETQ. The CDR3 is CASSGGLLNMNTEAFF. The variable domain in full, with the rest retrieved from reference TRBV5-1 and TRBJ1-1, is KAGVTQTPRYLIKTRGQQVTLSCSPISGHRSVSWYQQTPGQGLQFLFEYFSETQRNKGNFPGRFSGRQFSNSRSEMNVSTLELGDSALYLCASSGGLLNMNTEAFFGQGTRLTVV.

This chain joins TRBV6-1 and TRBJ2-1. This CDR3 has 15 residues. Per germline, CDR1 MNHNS and CDR2 SASEGT. CDR3 loop: CASRMDGVLNNEQFF.

The rearrangement uses TRBV29-1 and TRBJ2-4; TCRdb designates TRBD1, a call that cannot be tested without DNA. From germline, CDR1 is SQVTM and CDR2 ANQGSEA. The CDR3 has 12 amino acids. The CDR3 sequence: CSVGQAKNIQYF. Looking up the rest from reference TRBV29-1 and TRBJ2-4 gives the full variable domain: SAVISQKPSRDICQRGTSLTIQCQVDSQVTMMFWYRQQPGQSLTLIATANQGSEATYESGFVIDKFPISRPNLTFSTLTVSNMSPEDSSIYLCSVGQAKNIQYFGAGTRLSVL.

V gene TRBV6-1 combines with J gene TRBJ2-7; TCRdb names TRBD1, which stays unverified in the absence of DNA. Germline loops: CDR1 MNHNS, CDR2 SASEGT. The CDR3 has 16 amino acids. The CDR3 is CASRTGTDPDSYEQYF.

The chain couples TRBV2 to TRBJ1-5; TCRdb's D call, TRBD1, is unchecked because there is no DNA. This CDR3 has 13 amino acids. The V gene's germline CDR1 is SNHLY and CDR2 FYNNEI. The CDR3 here is CARGQGPDQPQHF.

The chain links TRBV9 to TRBJ1-2; TCRdb returns TRBD1, unconfirmable since there is no DNA. The CDR3 covers 15 residues. Germline V lookup: CDR1 SGDLS, CDR2 YYNGEE. The chain's CDR3 is CASSAQGQGNYGYTF.

This chain links TRBV4-2 with TRBJ2-7. The CDR3 spans 15 residues. Germline CDR1 is LGHNA and CDR2 is YNFKEQ. CDR3 loop: CASSQSVDGSYEQYF.

This chain joins TRBV7-2 and TRBJ2-1; TCRdb's D call of TRBD1 is untestable without DNA. Germline CDR1 SGHTA, CDR2 FQGNSA. The CDR3 length is 12 residues. CDR3 protein: CASSPPRLEQFF.

The chain couples TRBV20-1 to TRBJ2-1. CDR1 DFQATT and CDR2 SNEGSKA come from the germline V gene (reference sequence). The CDR3 length is 16 residues. Here the CDR3 reads CSARDGRITPYNEQFF.

The V and J genes are TRBV18 and TRBJ2-2; as DNA is missing, the TRBD1 call by TCRdb cannot be tested. The CDR3 runs 16 residues. Looked up from germline, CDR1 is KGHSH and CDR2 is LQKENI. Here the CDR3 reads CASSPTQGSGTGELFF.

CDR3 sequence reads: CASSLGRGGNEQYF. The gene calls are TRBV7-2 and TRBJ2-7; no DNA is available, so the TRBD2 call from TCRdb remains unchecked. The CDR3 length is 14 residues. Germline V gene lookup returns CDR1 SGHTA and CDR2 FQGNSA.

CDR3 in amino acids: CASSYSPIGAGETQYF. The chain links TRBV6-5 to TRBJ2-5; the D gene TCRdb calls, TRBD1, cannot be checked with no DNA. The CDR3 length is 16 residues. CDR1 is MNHEY, CDR2 SVGAGI, per germline.